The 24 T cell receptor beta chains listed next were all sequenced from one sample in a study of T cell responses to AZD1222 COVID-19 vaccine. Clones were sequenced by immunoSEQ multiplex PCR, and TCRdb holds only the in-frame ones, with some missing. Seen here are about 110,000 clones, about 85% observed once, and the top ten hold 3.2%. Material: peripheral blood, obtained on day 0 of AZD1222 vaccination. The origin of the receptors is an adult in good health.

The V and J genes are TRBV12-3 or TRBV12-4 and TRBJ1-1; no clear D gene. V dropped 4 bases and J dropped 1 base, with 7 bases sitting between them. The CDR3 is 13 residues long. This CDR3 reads CASSWAKNTEAFF. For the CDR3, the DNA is TGTGCCAGCAGTTGGGCCAAGAACACTGAAGCTTTCTTT.

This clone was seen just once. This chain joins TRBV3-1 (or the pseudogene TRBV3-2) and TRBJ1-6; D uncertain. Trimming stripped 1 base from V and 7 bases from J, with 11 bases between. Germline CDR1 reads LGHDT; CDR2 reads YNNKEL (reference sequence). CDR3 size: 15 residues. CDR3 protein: CASSQARGRNSPLHF. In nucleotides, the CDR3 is TGTGCCAGCAGCCAAGCCAGAGGAAGGAATTCACCCCTCCACTTT.

Written as DNA, the CDR3 is TGTGCCAGTACCAAACAGGGATCGGGCCAGCCCCAGCATTTT. It encodes CASTKQGSGQPQHF. The chain employs TRBV19 and TRBJ1-5, with a possible D match to TRBD1 (6 bases). Trimming stripped 7 bases from V and 7 bases from J, with 17 bases between. Germline CDR1 and CDR2: LNHDA and SQIVND (reference sequence). CDR3 length: 14 residues. The complete variable domain, with remaining parts taken from reference TRBV19 and TRBJ1-5, reads DGGITQSPKYLFRKEGQNVTLSCEQNLNHDAMYWYRQDPGQGLRLIYYSQIVNDFQKGDIAEGYSVSREKKESFPLTVTSAQKNPTAFYLCASTKQGSGQPQHFGDGTRLSIL.

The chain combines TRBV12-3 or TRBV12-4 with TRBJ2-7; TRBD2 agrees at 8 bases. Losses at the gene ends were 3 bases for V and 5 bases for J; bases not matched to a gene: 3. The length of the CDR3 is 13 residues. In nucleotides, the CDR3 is TGTGCCAGCAGTTTGACAGCGGGAGACGAGCAGTACTTC. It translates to CASSLTAGDEQYF.

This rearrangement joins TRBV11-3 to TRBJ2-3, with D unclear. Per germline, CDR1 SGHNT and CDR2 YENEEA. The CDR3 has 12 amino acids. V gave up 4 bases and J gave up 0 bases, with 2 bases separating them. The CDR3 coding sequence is TGTGCCAGCAGCTCGAGCACAGATACGCAGTATTTT. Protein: CASSSSTDTQYF.

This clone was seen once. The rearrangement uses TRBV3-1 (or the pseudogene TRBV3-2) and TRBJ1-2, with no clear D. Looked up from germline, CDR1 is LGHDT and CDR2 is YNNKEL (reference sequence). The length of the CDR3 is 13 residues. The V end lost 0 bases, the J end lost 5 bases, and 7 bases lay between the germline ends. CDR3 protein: CASSQDWLYGYTF. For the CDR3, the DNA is TGTGCCAGCAGCCAAGATTGGCTTTATGGCTACACCTTC.

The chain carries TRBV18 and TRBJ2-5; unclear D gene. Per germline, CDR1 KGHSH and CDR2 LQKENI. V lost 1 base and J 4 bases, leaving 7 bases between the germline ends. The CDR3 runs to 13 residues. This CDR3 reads CASSPRVAETQYF. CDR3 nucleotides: TGTGCCAGCTCACCACGGGTAGCAGAGACCCAGTACTTC.

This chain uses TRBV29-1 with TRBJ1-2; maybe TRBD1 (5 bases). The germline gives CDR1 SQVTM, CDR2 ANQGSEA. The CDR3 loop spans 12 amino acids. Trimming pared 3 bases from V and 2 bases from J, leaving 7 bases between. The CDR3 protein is CSVDWGNYGYTF. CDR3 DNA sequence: TGCAGCGTTGATTGGGGGAACTATGGCTACACCTTC.

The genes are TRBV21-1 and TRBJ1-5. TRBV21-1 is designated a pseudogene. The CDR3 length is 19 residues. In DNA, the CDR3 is TGTGCCAGCAGCATCTACGTTGGACCAAAACGGGATAGCAATCAGCCCCAGCATTTT. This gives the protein CASSIYVGPKRDSNQPQHF.

Written as DNA, the CDR3 is TGTGCCAGTAGTACCGACAGGGGAGGCAATCAGCCCCAGCATTTT. It translates to CASSTDRGGNQPQHF. The chain employs TRBV19 and TRBJ1-5; TRBD1 aligns across 8 bases. The V segment lost 4 bases and the J segment 2 bases; nucleotides outside the gene matches: 4. This CDR3 comprises 15 residues. Germline V gives CDR1 LNHDA, CDR2 SQIVND (reference sequence).

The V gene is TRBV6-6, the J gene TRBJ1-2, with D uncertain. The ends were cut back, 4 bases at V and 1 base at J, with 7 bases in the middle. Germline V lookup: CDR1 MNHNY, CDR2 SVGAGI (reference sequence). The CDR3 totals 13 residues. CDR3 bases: TGTGCCAGCAGTTCAGACAATAACTATGGCTACACCTTC. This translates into CASSSDNNYGYTF.

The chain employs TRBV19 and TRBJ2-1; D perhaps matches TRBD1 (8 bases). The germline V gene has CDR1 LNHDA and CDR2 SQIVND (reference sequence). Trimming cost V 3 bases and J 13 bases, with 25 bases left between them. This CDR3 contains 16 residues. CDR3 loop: CASSIKSGEGGTGQFF. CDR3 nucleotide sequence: TGTGCCAGTAGTATTAAATCTGGGGAGGGCGGGACAGGACAGTTCTTC.

The CDR3 sequence: CATDKGGDNEQFF. CDR3 nucleotides: TGTGCCACGGATAAAGGTGGGGACAATGAGCAGTTCTTC. V and J are TRBV15 and TRBJ2-1; no reliable D call. Trimming took off 9 bases at V and 5 bases at J, with 14 bases between the two ends. This CDR3 has 13 residues. CDR1 LNHNV and CDR2 YYDKDF come from the germline V gene (reference sequence).

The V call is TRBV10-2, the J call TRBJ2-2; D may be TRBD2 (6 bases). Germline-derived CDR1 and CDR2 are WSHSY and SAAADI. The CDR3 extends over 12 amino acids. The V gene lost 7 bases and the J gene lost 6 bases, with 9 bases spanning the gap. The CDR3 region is CASTLASGELFF. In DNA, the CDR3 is TGCGCCAGCACACTAGCTTCCGGGGAGCTGTTTTTT.

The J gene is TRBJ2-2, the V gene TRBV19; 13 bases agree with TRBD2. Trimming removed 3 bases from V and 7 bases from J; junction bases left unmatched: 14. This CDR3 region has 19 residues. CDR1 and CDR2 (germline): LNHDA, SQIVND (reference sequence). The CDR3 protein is CASSIRTSGGAGKIGELFF. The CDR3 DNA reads TGTGCCAGTAGTATTCGGACTAGCGGGGGAGCCGGCAAAATCGGGGAGCTGTTTTTT.

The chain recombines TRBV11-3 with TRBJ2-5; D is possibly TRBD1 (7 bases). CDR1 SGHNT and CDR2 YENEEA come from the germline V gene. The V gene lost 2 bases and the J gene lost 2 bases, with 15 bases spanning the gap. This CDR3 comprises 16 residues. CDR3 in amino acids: CASSLSWAGGQETQYF. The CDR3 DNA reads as TGTGCCAGCAGCTTATCGTGGGCAGGGGGGCAAGAGACCCAGTACTTC.

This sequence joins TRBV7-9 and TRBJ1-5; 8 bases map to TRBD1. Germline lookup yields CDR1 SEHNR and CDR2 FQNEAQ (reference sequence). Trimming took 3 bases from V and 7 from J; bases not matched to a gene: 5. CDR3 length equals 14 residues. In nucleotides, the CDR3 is TGTGCCAGCAGCTTTCAGGGGGCCAAACAGCCCCAGCATTTT. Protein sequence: CASSFQGAKQPQHF.

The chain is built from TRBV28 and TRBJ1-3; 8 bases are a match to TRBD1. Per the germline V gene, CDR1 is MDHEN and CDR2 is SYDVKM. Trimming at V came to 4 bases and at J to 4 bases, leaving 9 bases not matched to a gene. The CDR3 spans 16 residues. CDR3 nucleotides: TGTGCCAGCAGTTCGACCGGGACAGGCGCGGGAAACACCATATATTTT. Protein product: CASSSTGTGAGNTIYF.

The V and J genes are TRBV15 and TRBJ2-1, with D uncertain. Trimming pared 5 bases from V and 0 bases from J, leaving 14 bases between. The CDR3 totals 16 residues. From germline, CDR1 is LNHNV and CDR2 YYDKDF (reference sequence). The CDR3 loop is CATSDRGEHSYNEQFF. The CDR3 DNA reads TGTGCCACCAGCGATAGAGGCGAACACTCCTACAATGAGCAGTTCTTC.

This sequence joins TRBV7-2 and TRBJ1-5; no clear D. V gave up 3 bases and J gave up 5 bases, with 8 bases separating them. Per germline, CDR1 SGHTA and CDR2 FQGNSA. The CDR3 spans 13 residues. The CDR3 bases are TGTGCCAGCAGCTTCGGTATAGATCAGCCCCAGCATTTT. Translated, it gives CASSFGIDQPQHF.

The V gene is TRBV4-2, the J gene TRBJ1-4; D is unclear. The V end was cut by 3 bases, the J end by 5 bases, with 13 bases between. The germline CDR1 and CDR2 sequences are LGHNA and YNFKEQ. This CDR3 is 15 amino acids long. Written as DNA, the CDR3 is TGTGCCAGCAGCCACCCAGGACCCACGAATGAAAAACTGTTTTTT. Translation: CASSHPGPTNEKLFF.

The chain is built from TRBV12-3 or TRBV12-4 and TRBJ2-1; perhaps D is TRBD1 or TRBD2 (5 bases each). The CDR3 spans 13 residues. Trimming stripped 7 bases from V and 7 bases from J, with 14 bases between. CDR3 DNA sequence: TGTGCCAGCACTAAAGGGACCCCGAATGAGCAGTTCTTC. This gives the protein CASTKGTPNEQFF.

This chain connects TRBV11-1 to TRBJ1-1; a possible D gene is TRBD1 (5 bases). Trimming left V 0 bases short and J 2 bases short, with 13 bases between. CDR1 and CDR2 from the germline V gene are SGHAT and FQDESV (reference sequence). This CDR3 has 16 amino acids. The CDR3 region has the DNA TGTGCCAGCAGCTTAGCGCGGGGCCCCCCCAACACTGAAGCTTTCTTT. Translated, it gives CASSLARGPPNTEAFF.

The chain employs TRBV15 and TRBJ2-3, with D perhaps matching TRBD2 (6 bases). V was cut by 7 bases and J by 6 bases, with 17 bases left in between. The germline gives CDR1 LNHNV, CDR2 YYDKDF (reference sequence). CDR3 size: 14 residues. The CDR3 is CATKPGAHPDTQYF. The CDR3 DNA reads TGTGCCACCAAACCGGGAGCCCACCCTGATACGCAGTATTTT.